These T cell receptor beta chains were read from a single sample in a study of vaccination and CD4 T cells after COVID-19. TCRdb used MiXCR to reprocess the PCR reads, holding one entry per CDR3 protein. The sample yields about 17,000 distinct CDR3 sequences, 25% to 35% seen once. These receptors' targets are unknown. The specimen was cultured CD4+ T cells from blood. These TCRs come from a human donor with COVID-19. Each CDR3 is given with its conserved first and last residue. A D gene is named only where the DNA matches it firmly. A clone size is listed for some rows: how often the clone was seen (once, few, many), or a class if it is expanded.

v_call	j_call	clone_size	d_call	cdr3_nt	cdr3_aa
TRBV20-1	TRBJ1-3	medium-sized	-	TGCAGTGCTAGGGAGGGGGGAAACACCATATATTTT	CSAREGGNTIYF
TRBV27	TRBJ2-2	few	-	TGTGCCAGCAGTTTCCAGATAACAGGACAATACACCGGGGAGCTGTTTTTT	CASSFQITGQYTGELFF
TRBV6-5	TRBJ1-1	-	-	TGTGCCAGCAGTTCACAGGAAAACACTGAAGCTTTCTTT	CASSSQENTEAFF
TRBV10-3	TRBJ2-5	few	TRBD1	TGTGCCAGTCGTCCGGGACAGGGTGAGACCCAGTACTTC	CASRPGQGETQYF
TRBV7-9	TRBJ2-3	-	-	TGTGCCAGCAGCATGACAAGCCCAGATACGCAGTATTTT	CASSMTSPDTQYF
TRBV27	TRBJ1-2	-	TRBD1	TGTGCCAGCAGTTCGACAGGGGGACAGGGCTACACCTTC	CASSSTGGQGYTF
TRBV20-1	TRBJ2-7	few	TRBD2	TGCAGTGCTAGAGAGGCGGGGGGTAAGCGACACGAGCAGTACTTC	CSAREAGGKRHEQYF
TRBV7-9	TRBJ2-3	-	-	TGCGCCAGCAGCTTGGCCGTAGGGCCAGATACGCAGTATTTT	CASSLAVGPDTQYF
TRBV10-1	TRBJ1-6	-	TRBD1	TGCGCCAGCAGTGCTGACAGGGAAGGTTCACCCCTCCACTTT	CASSADREGSPLHF
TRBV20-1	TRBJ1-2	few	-	TGCAGTGCTCCCGCCCGGGCCAACTATGGCTACACCTTC	CSAPARANYGYTF
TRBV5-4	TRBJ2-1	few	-	TGTGCCAGCAGCACCCCCCTCGGCAACAATGAGCAGTTCTTC	CASSTPLGNNEQFF
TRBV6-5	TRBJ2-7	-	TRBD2	TGTGCCAGCAGTTACGGCGGGGGGGAATACGAGCAGTACTTC	CASSYGGGEYEQYF
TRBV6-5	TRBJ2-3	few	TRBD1	TGTGCCAGCAGTTCGCCGGGACAGGGGGCAGATACGCAGTATTTT	CASSSPGQGADTQYF
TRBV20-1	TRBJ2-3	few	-	TGCAGTGCTAGGGGCGGGGGCCCTAGCACAGATACGCAGTATTTT	CSARGGGPSTDTQYF
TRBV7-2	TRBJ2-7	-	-	TGTGCCAGCGCCGTCTCAGGGCGCTACGAGCAGTACTTC	CASAVSGRYEQYF
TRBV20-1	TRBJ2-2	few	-	TGCAGTGCTAGAGTATATTCGAACACCGGGGAGCTGTTTTTT	CSARVYSNTGELFF
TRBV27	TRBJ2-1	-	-	TGTGCCAGCAGTTTATACGCTGCCGCGAGCTCCTACAATGAGCAGTTCTTC	CASSLYAAASSYNEQFF
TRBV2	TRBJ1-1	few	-	TGTGCCAGCAGTGTCGACGTGGGTTCTGAAGCTTTCTTT	CASSVDVGSEAFF
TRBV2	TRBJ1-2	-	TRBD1	TGTGCCAGCAGTGAAGCTGGGACAGGGATATATGGCTACACCTTC	CASSEAGTGIYGYTF
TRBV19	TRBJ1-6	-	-	TGTGCCAGTACCCCACAGGGAGTCTATAATTCACCCCTCCACTTT	CASTPQGVYNSPLHF
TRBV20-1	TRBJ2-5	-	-	TGCAGTGCTAGGCCGACAGGTCGGGAGACTCAGTACTTC	CSARPTGRETQYF
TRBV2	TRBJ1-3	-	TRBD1	TGTGCCATAAGACAGGGTACTGGAAACACCATATATTTT	CAIRQGTGNTIYF
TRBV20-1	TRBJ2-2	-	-	TGCAGTGCGAGGACAGGGAGGGCCGGGGAGCTGTTTTTT	CSARTGRAGELFF
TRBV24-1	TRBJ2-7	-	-	TGTGCCACCAGTGATGGAAGGGGAACAGGGTACGAGCAGTACTTC	CATSDGRGTGYEQYF
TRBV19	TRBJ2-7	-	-	TGTGCCAGTAGTGCCGTTGGGGGTGGTTACGAGCAGTACTTC	CASSAVGGGYEQYF
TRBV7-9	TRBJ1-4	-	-	TGTGCCAGCAGCTTGCGACCCATCAATGAAAAACTGTTTTTT	CASSLRPINEKLFF
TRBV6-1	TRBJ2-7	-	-	TGTGCCAGCAAGGGGGCCTACGAGCAGTACTTC	CASKGAYEQYF
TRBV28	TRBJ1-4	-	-	TGTGCCAGCAGTTCAGGGGCCAAAGGGAACGAAAAACTGTTTTTT	CASSSGAKGNEKLFF
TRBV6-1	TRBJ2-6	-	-	TGTGCCAGCAACGGAGCTGGGACTGGGGCCAACGTCCTGACTTTC	CASNGAGTGANVLTF
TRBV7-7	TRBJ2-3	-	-	TGTGCTAGCAGCCCGGATCCTAGCACAGATACGCAGTATTTT	CASSPDPSTDTQYF
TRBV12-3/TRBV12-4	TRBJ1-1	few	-	TGTGCCAGCCACGGGGAGGCGCACACTGAAGCTTTCTTT	CASHGEAHTEAFF
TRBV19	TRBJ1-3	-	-	TGTGCCAGTAGTATGTTGGGGGCCTTCTCTGGAAACACCATATATTTT	CASSMLGAFSGNTIYF
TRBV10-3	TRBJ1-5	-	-	TGTGCCATCAGTGGGGGGAATAGCAATCAGCCCCAGCATTTT	CAISGGNSNQPQHF
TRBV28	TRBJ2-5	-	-	TGTGCCAGCACGGTGGCAGGGGCGCGGGAGACCCAGTACTTC	CASTVAGARETQYF
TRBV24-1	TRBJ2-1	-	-	TGTGCCACCAGTGATTTGTCGGGGGAGGTCTACAATGAGCAGTTCTTC	CATSDLSGEVYNEQFF
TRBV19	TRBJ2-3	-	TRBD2	TGTGCCAGTAAGAGGGCGGCGGGGGACACAGATACGCAGTATTTT	CASKRAAGDTDTQYF
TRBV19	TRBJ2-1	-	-	TGTGCCAGTAGTATTTCGGCAGTCGATGAGCAGTTCTTC	CASSISAVDEQFF
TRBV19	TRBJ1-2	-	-	TGTGCCAGTAGTATGATTGGGAGCTATGGCTACACCTTC	CASSMIGSYGYTF
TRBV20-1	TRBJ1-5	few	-	TGCAGTGCTACAGCGGATAGCAATCAGCCCCAGCATTTT	CSATADSNQPQHF
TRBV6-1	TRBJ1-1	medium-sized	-	TGTGCCAGCAGTGAAGTGGAGCTGAACACTGAAGCTTTCTTT	CASSEVELNTEAFF
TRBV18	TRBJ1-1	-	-	TGTGCCAGCTCACCAGGGGCGGGCACTGAAGCTTTCTTT	CASSPGAGTEAFF
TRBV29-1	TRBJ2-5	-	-	TGCAGCGTCATACACATAGCCCAAGAGACCCAGTACTTC	CSVIHIAQETQYF
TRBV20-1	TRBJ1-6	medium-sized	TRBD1	TGCAGTGCTAGGGAGCCACGGGGACAGGATAATTCACCCCTCCACTTT	CSAREPRGQDNSPLHF
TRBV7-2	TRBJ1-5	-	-	TGTGCCAGCAGCGCATCCCCGCGTGGCGGGCAGCCCCAGCATTTT	CASSASPRGGQPQHF
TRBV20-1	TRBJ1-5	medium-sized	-	TGCAGTGCTGTACAGGGAAGCAATCAGCCCCAGCATTTT	CSAVQGSNQPQHF
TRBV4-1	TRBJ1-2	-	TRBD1	TGCGCCAGCAGCTCATGGCGGCAGGGGGGCTGGGGCTACACCTTC	CASSSWRQGGWGYTF